Ten or more counts support the clone carrying this TCR beta chain. Its antigen is not known. Time point specified: persistent/refractory GD, antithyroid drugs over 5 years with positive TRAb. RNA isolated from PBMCs was used to make the TCR library. The sample is drawn from a study of regulatory T cells in long-lasting Graves disease. CDR3-region Arm-PCR and iRepertoire HTBI primers produced the TCR beta libraries. TCRdb called the multiplex PCR reads again in MiXCR, with one record for every CDR3 protein. This sample carries 400,000 to 600,000 distinct CDR3 sequences, about a fifth of them seen once, and the ten largest clones take roughly 7.1%. Overall study results and limits: A greater number of public clonotypes (under 3,000) was shared by persistent patients than by new patients (about 880).

This receptor was identified in a female donor with Graves disease. This material consisted of peripheral blood mononuclear cells (PBMCs), taken when the disease was refractory, from a patient treated with antithyroid drugs.

Here the CDR3 reads CASGDSFLYEKLFF. The DNA of the CDR3 is TGTGCCAGCGGGGACAGCTTCCTATATGAAAAACTGTTTTTT. The chain has TRBV2 and TRBJ1-4, with TRBD1 matching over 7 bases. Looked up from germline, CDR1 is SNHLY and CDR2 is FYNNEI. The V and J ends lost 8 bases and 6 bases, in that order; junction bases with no gene match: 9. The CDR3 contains 14 residues.